This T cell receptor beta chain was captured by sequencing in a study of kidney transplant recipient with SARS-CoV-2 infection. The table lists this clonotype with many counts. CDR1 and CDR2 (germline): MRHNA, SNTAGT. V lost 5 bases and J 4 bases, leaving 23 bases between the germline ends. The CDR3 extends over 17 amino acids. TCRdb re-called the reads through MiXCR, storing one row per CDR3 protein. The sample yields 200,000 to 250,000 distinct CDR3 sequences, around 26% seen once. Sequencing was performed on a blood sample, taken at baseline and around day 110 from a kidney transplant recipient. The TCR originated in a male patient aged 25-45 years who had COVID-19 and was a kidney transplant recipient. T cells may partly derive from the graft donor. This chain joins TRBV6-4 and TRBJ1-2; D is unresolved. CDR3 DNA: TGTGCCAGCAGTCCAAACAGCTCACACGGAAAGACCTATGGCTACACCTTC. It encodes CASSPNSSHGKTYGYTF.